This is a list of T cell receptor beta chains from one sample in a study of HIV-infected patients and healthy controls. TCRdb ran MiXCR on the 5' RACE reads and lists one entry per CDR3 protein. The sample has roughly 9,400 distinct CDR3 sequences, 7.5% to 9.5% seen once; the top ten hold around a fifth. Sequenced here: blood, sampled during antiretroviral therapy. The receptor source for this set is an adult with HIV infection. The CDR3 runs from the conserved cysteine through the conserved F or W. Each record gives: J gene, CDR3 length, clone size, D gene, V gene, CDR3 DNA, CDR3 protein. D genes are given only for firm matches. Clone sizes are given selectively: once, few, many, or a class where the clone is expanded.

>TRBJ1-5|15|medium-sized|TRBD1|TRBV6-5
TGTGCCAGCAGTTACTCGAGGGACAGGGTTCAGCCCCAGCATTTT
CASSYSRDRVQPQHF
>TRBJ2-2|14|many|NA|TRBV21-1
TGTGCCAGCAGTCGACAGATTAACACCGGGGAGCTGTTTTTT
CASSRQINTGELFF
>TRBJ1-1|15|many|NA|TRBV27
TGTGCCAGCAGTCTCGAACAGGGCGCGGGCACTGAAGCTTTCTTT
CASSLEQGAGTEAFF
>TRBJ1-3|14|NA|NA|TRBV7-8
TGTGCCAGCAGCTTAGATTACAGGGAAAACACCATATATTTT
CASSLDYRENTIYF
>TRBJ1-2|19|NA|TRBD1|TRBV19
TGTGCCAGTAGTAAAGGCAGGGGGAATGGCCTCCCCTCTTCGAGTGGCTACACCTTC
CASSKGRGNGLPSSSGYTF
>TRBJ2-1|12|many|TRBD2|TRBV6-5
TGTGCCAGCAGCCCGGGACTAGCGCGGATCTTCTTC
CASSPGLARIFF
>TRBJ1-2|15|NA|TRBD1|TRBV30
TGTGCCTGGAGTGTAATAATCCCAGGGGGCCGAGGCTACACCTTC
CAWSVIIPGGRGYTF
>TRBJ2-3|13|many|NA|TRBV11-2
TGTGCCAGCAGCCAAACCGGGACAGATACGCAGTATTTT
CASSQTGTDTQYF
>TRBJ1-2|15|many|TRBD1|TRBV5-6
TGTGCCAGCAGCTTCCGACAGGGGGCTAACTATGGCTACACCTTC
CASSFRQGANYGYTF
>TRBJ1-2|11|many|NA|TRBV3-1
TGTGCCAGCAGCCGCAACTATGGCTACACCTTC
CASSRNYGYTF
>TRBJ2-5|14|many|NA|TRBV7-6
TGTGCCAGCAGCTTAGACAGTCCTCAAGAGACCCAGTACTTC
CASSLDSPQETQYF
>TRBJ2-1|16|many|NA|TRBV7-2
TGTGCCAGCAGCTTAGGGTTTAGAAGTTCCTACAATGAGCAGTTCTTC
CASSLGFRSSYNEQFF
>TRBJ1-4|16|medium-sized|NA|TRBV20-1
TGCAGTGCTAGAACCTCCGCAGGACAGCTAAATGAAAAACTGTTTTTT
CSARTSAGQLNEKLFF
>TRBJ1-2|14|NA|TRBD1|TRBV2
TGTGCCAGCAGTGTAGGAGGGGGCGGCTATGGCTACACCTTC
CASSVGGGGYGYTF
>TRBJ1-1|14|many|TRBD1|TRBV5-1
TGCGCCAGCAGCTTGACAGGGGGCGTCACTGAAGCTTTCTTT
CASSLTGGVTEAFF
>TRBJ2-3|14|many|NA|TRBV20-1
TGCAGTGCTAGAGTATACAGCGTCGCAGATACGCAGTATTTT
CSARVYSVADTQYF
>TRBJ2-6|16|medium-sized|NA|TRBV7-9
TGTGCCAGCAGCTCCGACAGTCACTCTGGGGCCAACGTCCTGACTTTC
CASSSDSHSGANVLTF
>TRBJ1-1|13|many|NA|TRBV6-2/TRBV6-3
TGTGCCGGGTCCCGGGCGGAGAACACTGAAGCTTTCTTT
CAGSRAENTEAFF
>TRBJ1-5|13|medium-sized|NA|TRBV19
TGTGCCAGTAGTTCCCGACCGGATCAGCCCCAGCATTTT
CASSSRPDQPQHF
>TRBJ2-5|16|many|NA|TRBV21-1
TGTGCCAGCAGCAAAACGTTCGACAGGGGGCAAGAGACCCAGTACTTC
CASSKTFDRGQETQYF
>TRBJ2-1|15|many|NA|TRBV5-1
TGCGCCAGCAGCTTGGAGGTAGGGTCTAAGGTTAATAGGTTCTTC
CASSLEVGSKVNRFF
>TRBJ2-4|16|many|NA|TRBV5-1
TGCGCCAGCAGCCAAGCTCTGGGCTCAGCCAAAAACATTCAGTACTTC
CASSQALGSAKNIQYF
>TRBJ1-3|18|NA|TRBD1|TRBV18
TGTGCCAGCTCACCAATAGGAGGACAGGGATCGAATGGAAACACCATATATTTT
CASSPIGGQGSNGNTIYF
>TRBJ1-5|13|few|NA|TRBV27
TGTGCTACCTCGGCCAGGTCCAATCAGCCCCAGCATTTT
CATSARSNQPQHF
>TRBJ2-4|17|medium-sized|NA|TRBV4-1
TGCGCCAGCAGCCCTGGGCGAGGGGCCGAGGCCAAAAACATTCAGTACTTC
CASSPGRGAEAKNIQYF
>TRBJ1-5|15|NA|NA|TRBV12-3/TRBV12-4
TGTGCCAGCAGTTTTTGGGGTGGGAGCAATCAGCCCCAGCATTTT
CASSFWGGSNQPQHF
>TRBJ1-5|13|many|NA|TRBV25-1
TGTGCCAGCAGCCACAGGGAGCGGCAGCCCCAGCATTTT
CASSHRERQPQHF